This TCR beta chain was identified during a study of cytomegalovirus exposure and HLA in healthy donors. Study-level results: There were a few CMV-associated chains whose specificity for CMV antigens was confirmed in vitro.

PCR employed 60 Vbeta and 13 Jbeta primers. Profiling relied on immunoSEQ multiplex PCR, and the TCRdb table lists in-frame clones only, not all of them. The repertoire has 150,000 to 200,000 clones, around three quarters of them found once; the top ten carry around 1.9%. Turning to this clone: What it recognizes is unknown.

The ends were cut back, 0 bases at V and 5 bases at J, with 16 bases in the middle. The germline gives CDR1 GTSNPN, CDR2 SVGIG (reference sequence). The CDR3 length is 15 residues. Specimen: PBMCs. The chain joins TRBV30 to TRBJ2-5; tentatively, D is TRBD2 (6 bases). This TCR derives from a woman younger than 45 in good health and CMV-seropositive. Here the CDR3 reads CAWSVGSGVGETQYF. CDR3 coding DNA: TGTGCCTGGAGTGTAGGTAGCGGTGTCGGGGAGACCCAGTACTTC.